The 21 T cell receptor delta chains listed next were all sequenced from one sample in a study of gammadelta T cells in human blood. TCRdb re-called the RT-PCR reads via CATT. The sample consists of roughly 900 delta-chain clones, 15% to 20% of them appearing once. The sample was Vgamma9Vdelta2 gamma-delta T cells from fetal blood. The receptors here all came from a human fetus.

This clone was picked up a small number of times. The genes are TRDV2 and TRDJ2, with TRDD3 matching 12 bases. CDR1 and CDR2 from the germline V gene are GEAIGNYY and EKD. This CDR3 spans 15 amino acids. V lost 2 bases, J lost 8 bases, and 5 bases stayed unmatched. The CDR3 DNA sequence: TGTGCCTGTGACATACTGGGGGATACCCACGCACAACTCTTCTTT. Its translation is CACDILGDTHAQLFF.

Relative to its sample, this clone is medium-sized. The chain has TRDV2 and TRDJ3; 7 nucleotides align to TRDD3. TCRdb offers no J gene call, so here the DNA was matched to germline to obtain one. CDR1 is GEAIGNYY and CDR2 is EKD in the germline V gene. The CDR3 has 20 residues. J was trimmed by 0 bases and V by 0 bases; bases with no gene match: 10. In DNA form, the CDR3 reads TGTGCCTGTGACACCGGATCTGGGGGTCCTCGCTCCTGGGACACCCGACAGATGTTTTTC. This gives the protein CACDTGSGGPRSWDTRQMFF.

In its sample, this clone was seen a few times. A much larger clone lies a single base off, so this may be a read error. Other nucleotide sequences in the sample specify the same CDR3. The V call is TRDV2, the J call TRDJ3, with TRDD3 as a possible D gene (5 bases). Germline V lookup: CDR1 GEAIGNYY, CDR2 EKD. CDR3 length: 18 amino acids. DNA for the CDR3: TGTGCCTGTGACACGTTGGGGAGCGACTCCTGGGACACCCGTCAGATGTTTTTC. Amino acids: CACDTLGSDSWDTRQMFF.

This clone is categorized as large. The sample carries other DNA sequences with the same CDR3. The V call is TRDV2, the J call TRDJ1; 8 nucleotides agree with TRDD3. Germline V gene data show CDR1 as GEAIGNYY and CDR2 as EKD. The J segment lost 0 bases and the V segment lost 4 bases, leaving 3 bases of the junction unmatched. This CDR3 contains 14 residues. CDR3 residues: CACDLLGDTDKLIF. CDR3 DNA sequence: TGTGCCTGTGATTTACTGGGGGACACCGATAAACTCATCTTT.

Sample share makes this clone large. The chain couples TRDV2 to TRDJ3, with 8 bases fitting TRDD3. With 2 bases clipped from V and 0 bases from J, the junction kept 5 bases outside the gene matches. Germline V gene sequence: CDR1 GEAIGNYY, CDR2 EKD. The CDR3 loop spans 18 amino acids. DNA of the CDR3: TGTGCCTGTGACAGTACTGGGGGCGGCTCCTGGGACACCCGACAGATGTTTTTC. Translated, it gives CACDSTGGGSWDTRQMFF.

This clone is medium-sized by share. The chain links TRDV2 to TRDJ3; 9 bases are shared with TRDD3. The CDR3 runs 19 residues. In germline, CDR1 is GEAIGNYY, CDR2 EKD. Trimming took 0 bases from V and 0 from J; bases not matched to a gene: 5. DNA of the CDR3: TGTGCCTGTGACACCGGGGGATACCGGAGCTCCTGGGACACCCGACAGATGTTTTTC. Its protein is CACDTGGYRSSWDTRQMFF.

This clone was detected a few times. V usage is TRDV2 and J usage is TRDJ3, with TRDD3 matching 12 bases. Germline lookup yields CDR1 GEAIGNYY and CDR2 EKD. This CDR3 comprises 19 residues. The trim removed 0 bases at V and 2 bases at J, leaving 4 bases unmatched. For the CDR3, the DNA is TGTGCCTGTGACACCGTACTGGGGGATACTCCCTGGGACACCCGACAGATGTTTTTC. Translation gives CACDTVLGDTPWDTRQMFF.

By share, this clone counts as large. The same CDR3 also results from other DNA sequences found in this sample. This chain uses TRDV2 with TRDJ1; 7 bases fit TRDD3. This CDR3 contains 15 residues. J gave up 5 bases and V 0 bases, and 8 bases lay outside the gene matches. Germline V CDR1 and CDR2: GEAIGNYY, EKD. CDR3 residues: CACDTVGDKRDKLIF. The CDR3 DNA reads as TGTGCCTGTGACACCGTCGGGGATAAAAGAGATAAACTCATCTTT.

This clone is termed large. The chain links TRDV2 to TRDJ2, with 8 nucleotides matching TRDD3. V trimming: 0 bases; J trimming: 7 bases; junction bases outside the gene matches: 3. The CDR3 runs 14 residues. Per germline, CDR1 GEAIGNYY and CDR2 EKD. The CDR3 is CACDTWGMRAQLFF. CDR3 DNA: TGTGCCTGTGACACCTGGGGGATGAGAGCACAACTCTTCTTT.

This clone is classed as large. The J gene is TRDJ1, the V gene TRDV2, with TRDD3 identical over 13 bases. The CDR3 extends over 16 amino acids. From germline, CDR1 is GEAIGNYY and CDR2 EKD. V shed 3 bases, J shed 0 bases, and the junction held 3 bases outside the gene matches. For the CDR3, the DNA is TGTGCCTGTGACGTACTGGGGGATACGCACACCGATAAACTCATCTTT. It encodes CACDVLGDTHTDKLIF.

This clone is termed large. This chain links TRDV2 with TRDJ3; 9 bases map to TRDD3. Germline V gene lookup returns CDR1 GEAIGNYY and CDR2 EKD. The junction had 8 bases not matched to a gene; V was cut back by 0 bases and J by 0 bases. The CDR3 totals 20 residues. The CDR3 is CACDTAYWGTRSWDTRQMFF. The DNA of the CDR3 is TGTGCCTGTGACACCGCGTACTGGGGGACACGCTCCTGGGACACCCGACAGATGTTTTTC.

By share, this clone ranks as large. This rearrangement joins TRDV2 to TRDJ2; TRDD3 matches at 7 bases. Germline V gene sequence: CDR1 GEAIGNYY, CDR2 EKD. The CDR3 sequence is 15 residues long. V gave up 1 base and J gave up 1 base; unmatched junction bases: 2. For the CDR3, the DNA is TGTGCCTGTGACACGATGGGGGATTTGACAGCACAACTCTTCTTT. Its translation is CACDTMGDLTAQLFF.

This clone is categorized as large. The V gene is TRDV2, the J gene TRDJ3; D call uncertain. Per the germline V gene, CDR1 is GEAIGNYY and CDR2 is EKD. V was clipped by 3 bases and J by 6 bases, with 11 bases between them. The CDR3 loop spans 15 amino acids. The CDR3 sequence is CACDDLAVDTRQMFF. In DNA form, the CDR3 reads TGTGCCTGTGACGACCTCGCTGTGGACACCCGACAGATGTTTTTC.

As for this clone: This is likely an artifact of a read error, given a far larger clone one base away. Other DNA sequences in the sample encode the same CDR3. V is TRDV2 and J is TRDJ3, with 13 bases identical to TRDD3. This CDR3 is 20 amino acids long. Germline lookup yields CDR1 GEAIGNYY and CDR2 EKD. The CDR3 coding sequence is TGTGCCTGTGACACGGTACTGGGGGATACGCACTCCTGGGATACCCGACAGATGTTTTTC. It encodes CACDTVLGDTHSWDTRQMFF.

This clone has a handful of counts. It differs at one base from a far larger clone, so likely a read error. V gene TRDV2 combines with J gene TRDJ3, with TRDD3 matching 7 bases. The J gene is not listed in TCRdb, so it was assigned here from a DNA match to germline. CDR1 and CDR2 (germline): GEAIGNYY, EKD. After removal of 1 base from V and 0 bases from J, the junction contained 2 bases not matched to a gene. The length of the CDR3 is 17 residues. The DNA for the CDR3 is TGTGCCTGTGACACTTGGGGGAGCTCCTGGGACACCCGACAGATGTTTTTC. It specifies CACDTWGSSWDTRQMFF.

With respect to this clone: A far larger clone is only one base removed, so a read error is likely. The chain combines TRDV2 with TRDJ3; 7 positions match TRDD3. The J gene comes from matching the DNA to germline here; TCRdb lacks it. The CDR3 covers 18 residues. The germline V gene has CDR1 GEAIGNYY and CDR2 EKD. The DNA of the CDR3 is TGTGCCTGTGACACCTGGGGGACCCGCTCCTGGGACACTCGACAGATGTTTTTC. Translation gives CACDTWGTRSWDTRQMFF.

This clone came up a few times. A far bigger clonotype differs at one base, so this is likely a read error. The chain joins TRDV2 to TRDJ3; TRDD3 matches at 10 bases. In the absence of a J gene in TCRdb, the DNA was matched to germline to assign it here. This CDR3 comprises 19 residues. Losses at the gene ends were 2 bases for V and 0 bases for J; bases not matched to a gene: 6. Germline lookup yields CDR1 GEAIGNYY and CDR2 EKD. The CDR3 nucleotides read TGTGCCTGTGACAAAGTACTGGGGGATGGCTCCTGGGACACCCGACAGATGTTTTTC. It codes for CACDKVLGDGSWDTRQMFF.

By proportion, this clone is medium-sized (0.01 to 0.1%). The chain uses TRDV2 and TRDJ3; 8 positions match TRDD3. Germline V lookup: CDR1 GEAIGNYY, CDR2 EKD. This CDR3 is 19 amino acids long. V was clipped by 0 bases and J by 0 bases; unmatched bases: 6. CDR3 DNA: TGTGCCTGTGACACCGTACTGGGGGCCTCCTCCTGGGACACCCGACAGATGTTTTTC. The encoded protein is CACDTVLGASSWDTRQMFF.

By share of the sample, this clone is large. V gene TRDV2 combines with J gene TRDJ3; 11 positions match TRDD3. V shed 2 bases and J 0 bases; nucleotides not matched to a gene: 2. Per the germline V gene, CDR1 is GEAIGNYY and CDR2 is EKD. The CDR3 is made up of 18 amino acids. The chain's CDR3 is CACDILGDSSWDTRQMFF. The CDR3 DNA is TGTGCCTGTGACATACTGGGGGATAGCTCCTGGGACACCCGACAGATGTTTTTC.

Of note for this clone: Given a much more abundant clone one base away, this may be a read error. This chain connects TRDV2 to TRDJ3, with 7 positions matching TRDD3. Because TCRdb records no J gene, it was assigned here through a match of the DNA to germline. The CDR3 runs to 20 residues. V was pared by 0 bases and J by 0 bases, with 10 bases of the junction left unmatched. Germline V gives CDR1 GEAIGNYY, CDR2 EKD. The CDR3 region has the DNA TGTGCCTGTGACACCGGATCTGGGGGTCCTAGCTCCTGGGACACCCGACAGATGTTTTTC. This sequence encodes CACDTGSGGPSSWDTRQMFF.

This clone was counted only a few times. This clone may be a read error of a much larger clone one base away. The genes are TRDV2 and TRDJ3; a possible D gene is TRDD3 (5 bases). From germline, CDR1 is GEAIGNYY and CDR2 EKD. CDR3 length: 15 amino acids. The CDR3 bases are TGTGCCTGTGACTTTGTATCCTGGGACACCCGACCGATGTTTTTC. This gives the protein CACDFVSWDTRPMFF.